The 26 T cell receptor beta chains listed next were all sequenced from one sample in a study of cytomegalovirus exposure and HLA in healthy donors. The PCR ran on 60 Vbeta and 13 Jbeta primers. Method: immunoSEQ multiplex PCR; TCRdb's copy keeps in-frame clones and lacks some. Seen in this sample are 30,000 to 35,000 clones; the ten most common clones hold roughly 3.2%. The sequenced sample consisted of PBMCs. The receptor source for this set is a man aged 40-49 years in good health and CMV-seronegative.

CDR3 sequence reads: CASSSGTSGLATDTQYF. The CDR3 nucleotides are TGTGCCAGCAGTTCTGGGACTAGCGGGTTGGCGACAGATACGCAGTATTTT. The chain couples TRBV2 to TRBJ2-3; 12 bases are shared with TRBD2. The CDR3 loop spans 17 amino acids. Trimming cost V 5 bases and J 3 bases; bases outside gene matches: 9. Per germline, CDR1 SNHLY and CDR2 FYNNEI. The full variable domain, rest sourced from reference TRBV2 and TRBJ2-3, is EPEVTQTPSHQVTQMGQEVILRCVPISNHLYFYWYRQILGQKVEFLVSFYNNEISEKSEIFDDQFSVERPDGSNFTLKIRSTKLEDSAMYFCASSSGTSGLATDTQYFGPGTRLTVL.

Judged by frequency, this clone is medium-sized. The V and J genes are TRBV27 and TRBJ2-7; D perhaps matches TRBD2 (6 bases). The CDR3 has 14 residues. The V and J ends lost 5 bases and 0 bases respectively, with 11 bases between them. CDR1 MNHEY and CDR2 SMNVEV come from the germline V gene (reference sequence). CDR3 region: CASSPRTISYEQYF. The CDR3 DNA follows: TGTGCCAGCAGTCCCCGGACTATCTCCTACGAGCAGTACTTC.

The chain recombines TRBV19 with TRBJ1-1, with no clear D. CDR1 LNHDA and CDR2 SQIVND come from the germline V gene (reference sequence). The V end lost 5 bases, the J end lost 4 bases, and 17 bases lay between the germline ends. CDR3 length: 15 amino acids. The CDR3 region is CASSGSGGMSTEAFF. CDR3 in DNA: TGTGCCAGTAGTGGGTCGGGAGGGATGAGCACTGAAGCTTTCTTT.

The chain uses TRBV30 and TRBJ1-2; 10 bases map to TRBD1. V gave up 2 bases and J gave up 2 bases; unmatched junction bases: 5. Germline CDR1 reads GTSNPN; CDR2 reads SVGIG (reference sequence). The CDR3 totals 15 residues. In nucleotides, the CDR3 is TGTGCCTGGAGTCCGACAGGGGGCCAGAACTATGGCTACACCTTC. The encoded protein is CAWSPTGGQNYGYTF.

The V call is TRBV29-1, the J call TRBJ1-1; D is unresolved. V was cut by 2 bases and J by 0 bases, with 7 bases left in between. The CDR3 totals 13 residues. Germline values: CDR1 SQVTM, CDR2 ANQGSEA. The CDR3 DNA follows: TGCAGCGTTGAACCAGATATGAACACTGAAGCTTTCTTT. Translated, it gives CSVEPDMNTEAFF.

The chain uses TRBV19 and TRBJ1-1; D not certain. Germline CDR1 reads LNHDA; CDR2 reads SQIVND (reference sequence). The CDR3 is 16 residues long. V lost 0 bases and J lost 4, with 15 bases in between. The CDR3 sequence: CASSIDQVALGTEAFF. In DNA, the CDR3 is TGTGCCAGTAGTATAGATCAAGTAGCTTTGGGCACTGAAGCTTTCTTT. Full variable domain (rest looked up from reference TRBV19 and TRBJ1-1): DGGITQSPKYLFRKEGQNVTLSCEQNLNHDAMYWYRQDPGQGLRLIYYSQIVNDFQKGDIAEGYSVSREKKESFPLTVTSAQKNPTAFYLCASSIDQVALGTEAFFGQGTRLTVV.

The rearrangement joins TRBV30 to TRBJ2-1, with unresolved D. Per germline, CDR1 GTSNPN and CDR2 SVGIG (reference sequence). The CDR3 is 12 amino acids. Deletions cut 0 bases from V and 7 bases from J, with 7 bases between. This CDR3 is CAWSVWANEQFF. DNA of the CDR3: TGTGCCTGGAGTGTGTGGGCTAATGAGCAGTTCTTC.

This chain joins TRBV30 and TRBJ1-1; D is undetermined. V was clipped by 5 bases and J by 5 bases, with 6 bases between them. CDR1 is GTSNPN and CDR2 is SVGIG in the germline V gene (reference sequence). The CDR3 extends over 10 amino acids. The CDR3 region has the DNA TGTGCCTGGGGCGGAACTGAAGCTTTCTTT. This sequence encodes CAWGGTEAFF.

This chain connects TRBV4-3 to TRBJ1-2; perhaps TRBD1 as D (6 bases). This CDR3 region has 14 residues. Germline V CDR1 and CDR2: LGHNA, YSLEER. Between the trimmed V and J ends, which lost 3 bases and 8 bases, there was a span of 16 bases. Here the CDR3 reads CASSQATGRKGYTF. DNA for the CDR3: TGCGCCAGCAGCCAGGCGACAGGACGAAAGGGCTACACCTTC.

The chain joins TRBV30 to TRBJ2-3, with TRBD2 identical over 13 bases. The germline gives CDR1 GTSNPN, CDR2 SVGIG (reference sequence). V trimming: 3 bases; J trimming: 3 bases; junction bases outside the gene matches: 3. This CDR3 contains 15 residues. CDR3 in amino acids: CAWSELAGGTDTQYF. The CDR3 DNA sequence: TGTGCCTGGAGCGAACTAGCGGGAGGGACAGATACGCAGTATTTT. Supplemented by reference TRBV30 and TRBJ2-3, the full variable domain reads SQTIHQWPATLVQPVGSPLSLECTVEGTSNPNLYWYRQAAGRGLQLLFYSVGIGQISSEVPQNLSASRPQDRQFILSSKKLLLSDSGFYLCAWSELAGGTDTQYFGPGTRLTVL.

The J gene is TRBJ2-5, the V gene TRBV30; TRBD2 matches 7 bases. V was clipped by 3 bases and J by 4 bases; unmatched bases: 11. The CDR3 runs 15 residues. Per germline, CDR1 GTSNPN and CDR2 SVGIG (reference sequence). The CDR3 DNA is TGTGCCTGGAGCTTAGAGGGAGGGCCTCGAGAGACCCAGTACTTC. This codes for CAWSLEGGPRETQYF.

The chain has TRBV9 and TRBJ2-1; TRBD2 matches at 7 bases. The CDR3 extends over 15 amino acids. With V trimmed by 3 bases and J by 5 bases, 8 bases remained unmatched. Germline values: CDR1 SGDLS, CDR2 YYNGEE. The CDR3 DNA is TGTGCCAGCAGCGCGGGGGGAGCCCTTAACAATGAGCAGTTCTTC. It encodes CASSAGGALNNEQFF.

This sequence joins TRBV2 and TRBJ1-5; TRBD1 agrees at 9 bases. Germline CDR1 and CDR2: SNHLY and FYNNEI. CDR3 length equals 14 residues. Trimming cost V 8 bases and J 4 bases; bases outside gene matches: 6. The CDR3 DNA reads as TGTGCCAGCGGGGACAGGGTTGGGAATCAGCCCCAGCATTTT. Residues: CASGDRVGNQPQHF. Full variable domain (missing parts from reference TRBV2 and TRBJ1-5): EPEVTQTPSHQVTQMGQEVILRCVPISNHLYFYWYRQILGQKVEFLVSFYNNEISEKSEIFDDQFSVERPDGSNFTLKIRSTKLEDSAMYFCASGDRVGNQPQHFGDGTRLSIL.

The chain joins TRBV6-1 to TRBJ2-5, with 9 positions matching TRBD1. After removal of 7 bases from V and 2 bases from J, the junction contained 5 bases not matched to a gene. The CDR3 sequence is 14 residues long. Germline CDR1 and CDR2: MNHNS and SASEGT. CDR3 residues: CASIPGQGQETQYF. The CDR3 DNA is TGTGCCAGCATCCCGGGACAGGGACAAGAGACCCAGTACTTC.

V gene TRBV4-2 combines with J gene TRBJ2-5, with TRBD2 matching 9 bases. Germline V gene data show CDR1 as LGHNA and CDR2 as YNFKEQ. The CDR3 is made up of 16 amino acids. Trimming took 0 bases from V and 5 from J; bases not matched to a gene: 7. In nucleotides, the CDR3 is TGTGCCAGCAGCCAAGATTTGGCGGGAGGGGGGGAGACCCAGTACTTC. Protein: CASSQDLAGGGETQYF.

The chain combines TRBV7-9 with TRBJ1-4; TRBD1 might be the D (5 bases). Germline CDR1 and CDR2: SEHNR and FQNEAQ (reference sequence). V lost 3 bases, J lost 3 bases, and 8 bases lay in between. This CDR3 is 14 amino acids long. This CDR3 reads CASSFLGANEKLFF. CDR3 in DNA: TGTGCCAGCAGCTTTTTAGGGGCTAATGAAAAACTGTTTTTT.

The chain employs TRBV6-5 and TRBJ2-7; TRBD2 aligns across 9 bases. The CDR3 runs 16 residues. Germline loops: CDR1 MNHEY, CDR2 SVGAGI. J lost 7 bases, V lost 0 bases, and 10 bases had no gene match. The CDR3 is CASSYSLTSGTGEQYF. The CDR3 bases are TGTGCCAGCAGTTACTCCCTGACTAGCGGTACGGGTGAGCAGTACTTC.

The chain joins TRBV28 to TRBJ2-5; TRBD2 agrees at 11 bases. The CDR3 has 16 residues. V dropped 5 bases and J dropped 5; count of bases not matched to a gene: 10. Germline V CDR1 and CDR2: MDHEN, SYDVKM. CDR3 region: CASSGSGRAKMETQYF. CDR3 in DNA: TGTGCCAGCAGTGGTAGCGGGAGGGCCAAGATGGAGACCCAGTACTTC.

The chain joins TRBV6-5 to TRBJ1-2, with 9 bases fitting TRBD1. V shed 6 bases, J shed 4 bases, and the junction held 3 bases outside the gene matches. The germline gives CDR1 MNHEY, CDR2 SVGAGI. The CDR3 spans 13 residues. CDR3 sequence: CASSLTGGYGYTF. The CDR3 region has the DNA TGTGCCAGCAGCTTGACAGGGGGCTATGGCTACACCTTC.

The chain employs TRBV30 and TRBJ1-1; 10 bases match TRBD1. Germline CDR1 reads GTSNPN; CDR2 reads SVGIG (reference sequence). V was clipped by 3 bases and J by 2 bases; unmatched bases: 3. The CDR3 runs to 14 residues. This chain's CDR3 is CAWRTGGRNTEAFF. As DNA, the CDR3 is TGTGCCTGGAGGACAGGGGGCAGAAACACTGAAGCTTTCTTT. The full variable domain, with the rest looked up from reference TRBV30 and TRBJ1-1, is SQTIHQWPATLVQPVGSPLSLECTVEGTSNPNLYWYRQAAGRGLQLLFYSVGIGQISSEVPQNLSASRPQDRQFILSSKKLLLSDSGFYLCAWRTGGRNTEAFFGQGTRLTVV.

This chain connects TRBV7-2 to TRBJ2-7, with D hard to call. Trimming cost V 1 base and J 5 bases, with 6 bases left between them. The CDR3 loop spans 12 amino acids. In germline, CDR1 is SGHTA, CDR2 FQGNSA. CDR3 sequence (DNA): TGTGCCAGCAGCTTAGTTGTAAACGAGCAGTACTTC. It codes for CASSLVVNEQYF.

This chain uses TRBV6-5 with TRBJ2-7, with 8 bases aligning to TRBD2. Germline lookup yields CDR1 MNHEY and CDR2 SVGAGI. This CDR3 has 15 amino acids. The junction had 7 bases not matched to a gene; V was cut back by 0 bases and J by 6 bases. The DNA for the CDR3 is TGTGCCAGCAGTTACTCGCGAGCGGGAGCTTCCGAGCAGTACTTC. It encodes CASSYSRAGASEQYF.

The CDR3: CASSSPDRHYGYTF. CDR3 in DNA: TGTGCCAGCAGTTCCCCGGACAGACACTATGGCTACACCTTC. The chain recombines TRBV28 with TRBJ1-2; tentative D call: TRBD1 (6 bases). This CDR3 is 14 amino acids long. V was trimmed by 4 bases and J by 3 bases, leaving 12 bases between them. The germline V gene has CDR1 MDHEN and CDR2 SYDVKM.

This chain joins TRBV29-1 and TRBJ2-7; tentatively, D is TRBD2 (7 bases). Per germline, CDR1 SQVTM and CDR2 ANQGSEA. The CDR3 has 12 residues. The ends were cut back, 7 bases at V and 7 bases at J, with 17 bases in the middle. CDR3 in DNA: TGCAGCGCGGGGGGCGGATCGGGGGAGCAGTACTTC. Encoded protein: CSAGGGSGEQYF.

CDR3 region: CAISESTLQGWPKSSNEKLFF. For the CDR3, the DNA is TGTGCCATCAGTGAGTCGACTCTACAGGGGTGGCCGAAGTCCTCGAATGAAAAACTGTTTTTT. This chain uses TRBV10-3 with TRBJ1-4; 7 positions match TRBD1. From germline, CDR1 is ENHRY and CDR2 SYGVKD. The length of the CDR3 is 21 residues. The trim removed 0 bases at V and 5 bases at J, leaving 21 bases unmatched.

The CDR3 protein is CASSLFPGGGYGYTF. The CDR3 nucleotides are TGTGCCAGCAGTTTATTTCCAGGGGGTGGCTATGGCTACACCTTC. The V call is TRBV28, the J call TRBJ1-2; TRBD1 aligns across 7 bases. Germline CDR1 is MDHEN and CDR2 is SYDVKM. The ends lost 1 base at V and 4 bases at J; junction bases unmatched: 6. CDR3 length equals 15 residues.